This TCR beta chain was retrieved from a study of cytomegalovirus exposure and HLA in healthy donors (dated by TCRdb to about 2017). As for the study more broadly: An earlier analysis of several hundred of the donors reported 250 to 300 Gb of sequence data and some 120 million unique TCR beta sequences from about 180 million T cells. Typing coverage differed by locus: A, B, C, DRB1 and DQB1 were typed in about 620-630 donors, DQA1 in 500 to 550, DPA1 in approximately 600, and DPB1 in just under 490. About 300 gigabases of sequencing data and tens of millions of unique TCR sequences were included in an early release covering over 600 HLA-typed donors. The T cell repertoires of 666 subjects were profiled by immunosequencing and related to cytomegalovirus serostatus. Rather than using new phenotypic data, the later analysis identified candidate immune exposures from TCR beta sequences and from how often those sequences occurred across donors. All discovery cohort repertoires had been generated using a single sequencing platform. High-throughput TCR immunosequencing, statistical association of individual TCRs with disease status, and machine learning were combined to predict cytomegalovirus infection status. Along with the roughly 670-subject first cohort, a separate validation cohort of roughly 110 different subjects was used. HLA typing included class I and class II loci at four-digit resolution. The study was designed to test whether signatures of past pathogen exposure could be identified by cataloging public T cell receptors. Donor age, sex, ethnicity and CMV serostatus were compiled together with the repertoire data. A later genetic analysis took genome-wide SNP genotypes for about three fifths of the 666 donors and used that subset as a discovery cohort. The genetic ancestry cluster associated with self-reported Caucasian donors included roughly four fifths of the 398 genotyped donors. Across under 500 genotyped donors of the cohort, an average of about 200,000 unique TCR beta nucleotide sequences per donor were sequenced, and about a sixth of those sequences were non-productive. Roughly five DR-DQ haplotypes were handled as single units for association and clustering because linkage in the cohort was strong. A later analysis re-analyzed previously published TCR beta repertoires from 666 donors and added high-resolution HLA genotyping to study TCR occurrence patterns. In an earlier analysis of more than 550 of the donors, high-throughput TCR beta sequencing was used to judge whether each TCR beta V gene segment behaved as functional or pseudogenic. The full study reports these points: Strong co-occurrence of HLA alleles, especially DR and DQ, made assigning TCR associations to individual alleles difficult. Correlated functional status among segregating V segments might reflect linkage disequilibrium, but an unknown experimental factor could not be ruled out. Because the 87-base-pair reads could not distinguish some IMGT-functional V segments, including TRBV6-2 and TRBV6-3, those segments were excluded. Sequencing depth was assumed to be roughly uniform across donors in the presence/absence analyses, though that assumption may not hold. A later analysis associated about 18,000 TCR beta sequences with specific HLA alleles at a false discovery rate of 0.05. The classifier was reported to diagnose cytomegalovirus status with high specificity and sensitivity in both the original and validation cohorts. A further reported finding was that TCR beta sequences accurately predicted the HLA-A and HLA-B alleles for most subjects in the first cohort. Because some donors lacked HLA typing at each locus, the association tests relied only on the typed subset. While some public TCRs were present in many individuals, most TCR sequences turned up only very rarely across donors. This cohort had only TCR beta chains sequenced, and the lack of alpha or paired-chain data limited which features could be detected. Immune exposure information for the cohort was limited to CMV serostatus. In a later analysis, HLA-associated TCR beta chains were found to be more clonally expanded and to have lower generation probabilities than equally common non-associated chains. A few of the identified cytomegalovirus-associated TCR beta chains were confirmed in vitro to be specific for cytomegalovirus antigens. In an earlier analysis of roughly 560 of the donors, most TCR beta V segments were observed in productive rearrangements about 90% or about 30% of the time, broadly matching IMGT annotations. A later genetic analysis reported fewer N-insertions in productive TCRs among donors in an Asian-associated ancestry cluster than the approximately 670-donor mean. The study listed 150 to 200 TCR beta chains as associated with cytomegalovirus. Because counts were too low, roughly 17 rarely observed V segments, including chromosome 9 orphons, were left out of the earlier analysis of 500 to 650 of the donors. Most CMV-associated TCR beta chains appeared to be HLA-restricted in a later analysis, and the HLA associations seemed to be driven largely by CMV exposure. The authors suggested that the approach could potentially be extended to other disease states and immunological phenotypes. A cluster of highly shared sequence variants was judged likely to represent a technical artifact of the sequencing pipeline. In a later analysis, TCR association rates were found to vary across HLA loci, with the most associated TCRs seen for DRB1 alleles and the fewest for HLA-C alleles. Several of the top co-occurrence clusters appeared to be linked to parvovirus B19, influenza, CMV and Epstein-Barr virus, according to a later analysis. V-gene and J-gene trimming of TCR beta chains was associated with a missense DCLRE1C variant in a later genetic analysis, and the association was replicated in an independent cohort.

The cohort was made up of approximately 670 healthy bone marrow donors. At the time of sampling, every cohort member was nominally healthy, though immune exposures that went unrecorded were likely present. The donor was CMV seronegative and belonged to the group of 352 seronegative cohort members. A peripheral blood sample was provided by each donor, and peripheral blood mononuclear cells were used for TCR beta sequencing. Genomic DNA was extracted from the blood cell samples with the Qiagen DNeasy Blood Extraction Kit. To note about this clone: Its antigen specificity is not known. Within one base of it there is no much larger clone, and no base qualities were kept.

The library came from the immunoSEQ multiplex PCR assay. For the multiplex PCR, a mixture combining 60 forward primers for TCR Vbeta segments and 13 reverse primers for TCR Jbeta segments was used. Amplification of the CDR3 region of rearranged TCR beta genes was performed with a multiplex PCR assay on genomic DNA. The amplified TCR beta libraries were sequenced on the Illumina HiSeq System as 87-base-pair reads. On the authors' methods: In a later analysis, tens of millions of unique TCR beta chains were counted across the 650 to 700 repertoires, and roughly 11 million of these chains were shared by at least two donors. A nearest-neighbor algorithm error-corrected the raw reads and collapsed the reads into unique sequences, merging closely related sequences to remove PCR and sequencing errors. V, D and J gene segments were assigned by aligning CDR3 sequences to IMGT reference sequences. Each retained sequence needed at least a six-nucleotide match to both a V gene segment and a J gene segment. Rearrangements were classified as productive when the CDR3 lacked stop codons and remained in frame with V and J, and all other rearrangements were classified as non-productive. CDR3 was defined by IMGT convention, running from the second conserved V-encoded cysteine to the conserved J-encoded phenylalanine. Sequences without an unambiguous match to a single V gene segment were excluded from the earlier analysis of about 630 of the donors. In an earlier analysis of several hundred of the donors, a V segment was called functional when productive rearrangements were above 56.7%, and segregating when the standard deviation between donors exceeded 5%. A statistical classification framework was built for diagnosing cytomegalovirus status from the catalog of TCR beta chain sequences. A later analysis assigned V and J genes by comparing TCR nucleotide sequences with IMGT/GENE-DB human TR gene sequences. The TCRdist pipeline was used in a later analysis to assign CDR3 sequences and most-parsimonious VDJ recombination scenarios. In a later analysis, every TCR beta chain was defined by the combination of its CDR3 amino acid sequence and its V-gene family, and reads without a unique V-gene family were dropped. As a way to deal with suspected cross-contamination and a sequencing artifact, a later analysis dropped more than 500 nucleotide sequences that were highly shared and had low generation probability. In a later analysis, a clonal expansion index for each public chain was calculated from normalized within-repertoire ranks of inferred template counts. In a later analysis, generation probabilities were computed using a VDJ recombination model fitted to out-of-frame rearrangements, and the results were checked against IGoR. A later analysis scored TCR-TCR, TCR-HLA and TCR-CMV co-occurrence with hypergeometric tests, applying a repertoire-size bias correction to TCR pairs. A later analysis estimated false discovery rates by permuting HLA or CMV assignments 20 times. A later analysis grouped co-occurring TCRs with DBSCAN, adding TCRdist sequence similarity when clustering within HLA-allele-positive subsets. Repertoires with fewer than 30,000 or more than 120,000 public chains, plus five repertoires with anomalous nucleotide sharing, were excluded from co-occurrence clustering. Entries here come from immuneACCESS through TCRdb and include only in-frame sequences with V and J called. Some clones fail to appear in such tables; in the studies checked, an unresolved V gene covers under half of the shortfall, and the cause of the remainder is unknown. From that table come the V and J calls and clone size; the DNA was used to work out D and trimming. The sample table holds about 130,000 clones, of which around three quarters were seen once. The biggest ten clones account for around 1.9% of the sample.

The CDR3 sequence holds 15 residues, the cysteine and phenylalanine included. The only DNA kept is the CDR3, 45 bases in frame from the first base. The CDR1 and CDR2 encoded by the germline V gene (reference sequence) are GTSNPN and SVGIG. The V end loses 0 bases and the J end loses 0 bases, and a stretch of 11 bases separates them. This clonotype originated in a woman aged 50 to 60 in good health and CMV-seronegative. Sample: PBMCs. The rearranged segments are TRBV30 and TRBJ1-2; TRBD1 is a possible D gene, resting on 6 matching bases. The DNA reads as follows: TGTGCCTGGAGTGTATTAGCAGGGGCTAACTATGGCTACACCTTC. It codes for CAWSVLAGANYGYTF.